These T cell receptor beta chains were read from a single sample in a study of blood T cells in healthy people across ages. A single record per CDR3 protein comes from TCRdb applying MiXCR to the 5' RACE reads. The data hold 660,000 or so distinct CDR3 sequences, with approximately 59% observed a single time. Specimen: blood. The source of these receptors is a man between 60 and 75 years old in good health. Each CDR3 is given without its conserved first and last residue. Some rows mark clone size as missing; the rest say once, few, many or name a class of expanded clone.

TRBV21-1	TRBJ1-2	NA	ASSRTDTFYGYT
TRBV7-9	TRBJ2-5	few	ASSRRTGGETQY
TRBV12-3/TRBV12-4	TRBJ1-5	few	ASRGQATRTQH
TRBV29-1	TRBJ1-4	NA	SARDMGGNEKLF
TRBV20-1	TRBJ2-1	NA	SGTRRAGANEQF
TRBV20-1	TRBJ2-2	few	SASPGWGAGTGELF
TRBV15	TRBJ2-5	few	ATSRSRVQETQY
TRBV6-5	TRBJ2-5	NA	ASSWDMYNEQY
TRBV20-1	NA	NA	SAREWANEATETQY
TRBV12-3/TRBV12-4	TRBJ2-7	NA	ASRLRTYEQY
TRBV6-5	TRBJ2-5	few	ASSYSGGSGETQY
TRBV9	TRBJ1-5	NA	ASSSSYREKPQH
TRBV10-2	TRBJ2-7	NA	ASIGAPTYEQY
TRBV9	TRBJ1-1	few	ASSELPEGFEAF
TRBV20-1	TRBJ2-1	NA	SARDSSLGSYNEQF
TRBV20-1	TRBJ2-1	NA	SGGEPNEQF
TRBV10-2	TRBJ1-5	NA	ATKQAGWNQPQH
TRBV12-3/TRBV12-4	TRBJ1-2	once	ASTSPDRHSGYT
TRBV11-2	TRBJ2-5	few	ASSLAGGLPETQY
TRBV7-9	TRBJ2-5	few	ASSLWASGAHLKETQY
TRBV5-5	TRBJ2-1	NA	ASSSGAGSSYNEQF
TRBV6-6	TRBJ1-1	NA	ASSSQTTGRTEAF
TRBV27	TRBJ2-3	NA	ASSPGGYSSDTQY
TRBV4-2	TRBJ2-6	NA	ASSQERGGGANVLT
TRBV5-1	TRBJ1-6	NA	ASSLDGLNSPLH
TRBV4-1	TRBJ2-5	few	ASSQDPRNQETQY
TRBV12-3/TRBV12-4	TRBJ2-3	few	ASRPGTGEGDTQY
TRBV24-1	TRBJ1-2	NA	ATDLRDRRIANYGYT
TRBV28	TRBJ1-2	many	ASRGAGYGYT
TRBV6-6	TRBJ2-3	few	ASSYGGTSTDTQY
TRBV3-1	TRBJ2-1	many	ASSQGQPESNEQF
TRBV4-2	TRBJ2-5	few	ASSQAPERGAHQETQY
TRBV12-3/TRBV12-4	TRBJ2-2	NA	ASSFGRVYGELF
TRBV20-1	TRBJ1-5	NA	SARDRRQGVKQPQH
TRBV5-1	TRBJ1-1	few	ASSLGTGGNTEAF
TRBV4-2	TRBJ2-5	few	ASSSPEGDLQEQY
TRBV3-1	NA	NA	ASSQGGAGGYNEQY
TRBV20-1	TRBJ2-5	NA	SAQPGALQETQY
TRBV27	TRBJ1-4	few	ASRGQGSEKLF
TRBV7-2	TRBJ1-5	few	ASSSGHPGQPQH
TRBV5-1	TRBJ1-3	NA	ASSLGQGGFSGNTIY
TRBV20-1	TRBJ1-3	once	SARSPPASSGNTIY
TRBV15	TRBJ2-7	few	ATSRDTGGPAAEQY
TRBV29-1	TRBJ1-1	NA	SVARQVDTEAF
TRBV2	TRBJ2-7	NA	ASSRGRPTYEQY
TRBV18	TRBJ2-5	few	ASSQSGSLQETQY
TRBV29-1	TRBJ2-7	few	SIETGGVYEQY
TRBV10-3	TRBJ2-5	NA	AISDRKETQY
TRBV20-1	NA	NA	SGTSLKGQETQY
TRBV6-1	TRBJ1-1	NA	ASSELVDEAF
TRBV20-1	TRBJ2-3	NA	SARPGGTTDTQY
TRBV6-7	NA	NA	ASSYPSWTQY
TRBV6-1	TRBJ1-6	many	ASSAGASPLH
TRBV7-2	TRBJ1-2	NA	ASSLADQGYGYT
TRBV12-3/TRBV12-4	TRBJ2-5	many	ASSPQGGEETQY